This TCR beta chain is drawn from a study of T cells in Graves' hyperthyroidism and ophthalmopathy. The junction had 10 bases not matched to a gene; V was cut back by 2 bases and J by 13 bases. This CDR3 contains 14 residues. The V gene's germline CDR1 is SQVTM and CDR2 ANQGSEA. From RNA transcripts, TCR beta CDR3 regions were amplified. First-round RT-PCR of the TCR CDR3 relied on the HTBI primer set. TCRdb independently ran MiXCR on the multiplex PCR reads; one entry per CDR3 protein. The sample lists around 190,000 distinct CDR3 sequences; 17% were seen once. Graves' hyperthyroidism without ophthalmopathy progression within 18 months was termed stable. Regarding the study as a whole: Most clonotypes expanded in the thyroid (above 0.001) were also present in blood.

This clonotype was counted a few times. Its specificity is not known. The rearrangement joins TRBV29-1 to TRBJ2-7; 14 bases match TRBD2. The specimen was blood. This TCR was recovered from a woman aged 45-59 years with Graves' hyperthyroidism. The CDR3 nucleotides are TGCAGCGTTGAAAAACGGGGGACTAGCGGGAGCATATACTTC. It translates to CSVEKRGTSGSIYF.